This passage covers 31 T cell receptor beta chains from one sample sequenced in a study of graft-versus-host responses after intestinal transplantation. These receptors have no identified antigens. Assay used: immunoSEQ multiplex PCR; TCRdb lists only in-frame clones, some missing. The sample carries about 78,000 clones, 90% recorded once. Source: unstimulated CD8+ T cells sorted from spleen or lymph node cells, taken before transplant. These receptors all stem from a human donor who was the organ donor for an intestinal transplant.

The genes are TRBV11-2 and TRBJ2-5; D not certain. The length of the CDR3 is 16 residues. Germline lookup yields CDR1 SGHAT and CDR2 FQNNGV. Trimming removed 5 bases from V and 1 base from J, with 17 bases in between. The CDR3, as DNA: TGTGCCAGCAGCACACCCCAGTTCAACCTCCAAGAGACCCAGTACTTC. Translation gives CASSTPQFNLQETQYF. Full variable domain (rest looked up from reference TRBV11-2 and TRBJ2-5): EAGVAQSPRYKIIEKRQSVAFWCNPISGHATLYWYQQILGQGPKLLIQFQNNGVVDDSQLPKDRFSAERLKGVDSTLKIQPAKLEDSAVYLCASSTPQFNLQETQYFGPGTRLLVL.

The rearrangement joins TRBV5-5 to TRBJ1-6, with 7 bases matching TRBD1. The germline V gene encodes CDR1 SGHKS and CDR2 YYEKEE (reference sequence). J was trimmed by 7 bases and V by 6 bases; bases with no gene match: 16. This CDR3 has 17 amino acids. The CDR3, as DNA: TGTGCCAGCACCTTAATCATCCCGGGACAGCGGAATTCACCCCTCCACTTT. Its translation: CASTLIIPGQRNSPLHF.

The chain joins TRBV9 to TRBJ1-6; TRBD1 aligns across 9 bases. This CDR3 is built from 14 residues. Germline lookup yields CDR1 SGDLS and CDR2 YYNGEE. Trimming at V came to 2 bases and at J to 9 bases, leaving 3 bases not matched to a gene. CDR3 protein: CASSVRDRVSPLHF. The CDR3, as DNA: TGTGCCAGCAGCGTCCGGGACAGGGTTTCACCCCTCCACTTT.

The CDR3 spells CASQASDTDTQYF. CDR3 coding DNA: TGTGCCAGCCAAGCTAGCGACACAGATACGCAGTATTTT. The J gene is TRBJ2-3, the V gene TRBV6-1, with D tentatively TRBD2 (6 bases). The germline V gene has CDR1 MNHNS and CDR2 SASEGT. This CDR3 is built from 13 residues. V lost 8 bases to trimming and J lost 2 bases, with 11 bases between them.

The V gene is TRBV5-7, the J gene TRBJ2-5; tentative D call: TRBD1 (6 bases). TRBV5-7 qualifies as an ORF whose function is uncertain. The V and J ends lost 6 bases and 5 bases respectively, with 29 bases between them. The CDR3 has 18 residues. Here the CDR3 DNA reads TGTGCCAGCATCCTGCCCGAAACAGGGCAAGGGTTCGGGGAGACCCAGTACTTC. This gives the protein CASILPETGQGFGETQYF.

CDR3 sequence reads: CASSSTRQSYYEQYV. Here the CDR3 DNA reads TGTGCCAGCAGTTCGACGCGACAGAGTTACTACGAGCAGTACGTC. The chain recombines TRBV27 with TRBJ2-7; possibly TRBD1 for D (5 bases). Trimming left V 4 bases short and J 3 bases short, with 16 bases between. Germline CDR1 is MNHEY and CDR2 is SMNVEV (reference sequence). CDR3 length: 15 amino acids.

The gene calls are TRBV11-2 and TRBJ1-4; a weak D match, TRBD1 (6 bases). CDR3 length equals 15 residues. V gave up 5 bases and J gave up 5 bases, with 15 bases separating them. Germline CDR1 reads SGHAT; CDR2 reads FQNNGV. In DNA, the CDR3 is TGTGCCAGCAGCGGCACGACAGGCCCAAATGAAAAACTGTTTTTT. Translated: CASSGTTGPNEKLFF.

This chain's CDR3 is CASTPGTGVYSNQPQHF. CDR3 sequence (DNA): TGTGCCAGCACCCCAGGGACAGGGGTTTATAGCAATCAGCCCCAGCATTTT. The chain couples TRBV28 to TRBJ1-5, with 10 positions matching TRBD1. CDR1 and CDR2 (germline): MDHEN, SYDVKM. This CDR3 spans 17 amino acids. V was clipped by 7 bases and J by 0 bases; unmatched bases: 9.

The CDR3 DNA reads as TGTGCCAGCAGCCTTCGCCCGGGACAGGGACTCACAGATACGCAGTATTTT. This gives the protein CASSLRPGQGLTDTQYF. The genes are TRBV7-9 and TRBJ2-3, with TRBD1 identical over 9 bases. CDR3 size: 17 residues. Per the germline V gene, CDR1 is SEHNR and CDR2 is FQNEAQ (reference sequence). The V and J ends lost 5 bases and 2 bases, in that order; junction bases with no gene match: 11.

The chain recombines TRBV11-2 with TRBJ1-6; TRBD1 agrees at 12 bases. The CDR3 sequence is 16 residues long. Germline V CDR1 and CDR2: SGHAT, FQNNGV. The V and J ends lost 3 bases and 8 bases, in that order; junction bases with no gene match: 5. For the CDR3, the DNA is TGTGCCAGCAGCTTTACCGGGACAGGGGGCCATTCACCCCTCCACTTT. Amino acids: CASSFTGTGGHSPLHF.

On this clone: One junction end disagrees with the germline gene, perhaps due to a read error. The rearrangement joins TRBV7-9 to TRBJ1-6, with D maybe TRBD1 (5 bases). The germline V gene has CDR1 SEHNR and CDR2 FQNEAQ (reference sequence). CDR3 length equals 12 residues. The DNA of the CDR3 is TGTGCCAGCAGCTTAGCGGACAAACCCCTCTACTTT. It yields the protein CASSLADKPLYF.

The chain has TRBV6-4 and TRBJ1-2; D gene unclear. There are 14 residues in the CDR3. Germline CDR1 is MRHNA and CDR2 is SNTAGT. Deletions cut 0 bases from V and 6 bases from J, with 11 bases between. The CDR3 nucleotides read TGTGCCAGCAGTGACTCGGACGGCGGGGATGGCTACACCTTC. Amino acids: CASSDSDGGDGYTF.

The chain links TRBV6-4 to TRBJ2-3; 9 positions agree with TRBD2. Germline CDR1 MRHNA, CDR2 SNTAGT. J gave up 4 bases and V 2 bases, and 4 bases lay outside the gene matches. The CDR3 spans 15 residues. The CDR3 sequence is CASSDGRGGSDTQYF. For the CDR3, the DNA is TGTGCCAGCAGTGACGGGCGGGGGGGTTCAGATACGCAGTATTTT.

This rearrangement joins TRBV7-9 to TRBJ2-5; D not certain. The CDR3 extends over 13 amino acids. Per germline, CDR1 SEHNR and CDR2 FQNEAQ (reference sequence). V gave up 5 bases and J gave up 1 base, with 8 bases separating them. The CDR3 DNA sequence: TGTGCCAGCAGCCCCTGGAGCCAAGAGACCCAGTACTTC. Translating gives CASSPWSQETQYF. Filled out from reference TRBV7-9 and TRBJ2-5, the complete variable domain reads DTGVSQNPRHKITKRGQNVTFRCDPISEHNRLYWYRQTLGQGPEFLTYFQNEAQLEKSRLLSDRFSAERPKGSFSTLEIQRTEQGDSAMYLCASSPWSQETQYFGPGTRLLVL.

The chain employs TRBV28 and TRBJ1-3; tentative D call: TRBD1 (6 bases). This CDR3 is built from 14 residues. The V gene lost 3 bases and the J gene lost 4 bases, with 10 bases spanning the gap. CDR1 MDHEN and CDR2 SYDVKM come from the germline V gene. CDR3 protein: CASSFPGVGNTIYF. In nucleotides, the CDR3 is TGTGCCAGCAGTTTTCCAGGGGTCGGAAACACCATATATTTT.

The chain carries TRBV9 and TRBJ2-1, with D maybe TRBD2 (5 bases). Germline CDR1 and CDR2: SGDLS and YYNGEE. The CDR3 contains 14 residues. V lost 3 bases, J lost 2 bases, and 9 bases lay in between. In DNA, the CDR3 is TGTGCCAGCAGCGGGACTGCAACCTACAATGAGCAGTTCTTC. Translation gives CASSGTATYNEQFF. The variable domain in full, completed from reference TRBV9 and TRBJ2-1, reads DSGVTQTPKHLITATGQRVTLRCSPRSGDLSVYWYQQSLDQGLQFLIQYYNGEERAKGNILERFSAQQFPDLHSELNLSSLELGDSALYFCASSGTATYNEQFFGPGTRLTVL.

The CDR3 DNA follows: TGTGCCAGCACCGGGACTAGCGGGGGCGGCACAGATACGCAGTATTTT. This encodes CASTGTSGGGTDTQYF. This chain links TRBV9 with TRBJ2-3, with TRBD2 matching over 14 bases. Trimming took 6 bases from V and 1 from J; bases not matched to a gene: 4. The CDR3 covers 16 residues. Per germline, CDR1 SGDLS and CDR2 YYNGEE.

The rearrangement uses TRBV6-5 and TRBJ2-2, with D possibly being TRBD1 (5 bases). CDR1 and CDR2 from the germline V gene are MNHEY and SVGAGI. Trimming shortened V by 2 bases and J by 6 bases, and 10 bases separated the two germline ends. There are 14 residues in the CDR3. DNA for the CDR3: TGTGCCAGCAGTTACGTTCAGGGCCCCGGGGAGCTGTTTTTT. Translating it yields CASSYVQGPGELFF.

CDR3 protein: CASSLFGGGALNEQFF. As DNA, the CDR3 is TGTGCCAGCAGCTTATTTGGCGGGGGGGCATTAAATGAGCAGTTCTTC. The chain is built from TRBV7-6 and TRBJ2-1; 9 nucleotides match TRBD2. Germline CDR1 and CDR2: SGHVS and FNYEAQ. The CDR3 length is 16 residues. The ends lost 2 bases at V and 7 bases at J; junction bases unmatched: 9.

The chain links TRBV6-6 to TRBJ1-1; TRBD1 agrees at 10 bases. Unmatched junction bases numbered 4, after V lost 2 bases and J lost 1 base. Per germline, CDR1 MNHNY and CDR2 SVGAGI (reference sequence). The CDR3 contains 16 residues. The CDR3 coding sequence is TGTGCCAGCAGTTACCCCCGACAGGGGGCGAACACTGAAGCTTTCTTT. It codes for CASSYPRQGANTEAFF.

J is TRBJ2-4 and V is TRBV4-3, with TRBD1 as a possible D gene (6 bases). The CDR3 is made up of 15 amino acids. The germline V gene has CDR1 LGHNA and CDR2 YSLEER. The V end was cut by 0 bases, the J end by 2 bases, with 8 bases between. This chain's CDR3 is CASSQEGGPKNIQYF. The CDR3, as DNA: TGCGCCAGCAGCCAAGAAGGGGGACCCAAAAACATTCAGTACTTC.

This clone was counted between two and nine times. The chain joins TRBV27 to TRBJ2-3, with a tentative D call TRBD1 (6 bases). The germline V gene encodes CDR1 MNHEY and CDR2 SMNVEV (reference sequence). The V gene lost 6 bases and the J gene lost 1 base, with 17 bases spanning the gap. The CDR3 extends over 16 amino acids. This chain's CDR3 is CASRRRTVTGTDTQYF. CDR3 sequence (DNA): TGTGCCAGCAGGCGAAGGACAGTCACTGGCACAGATACGCAGTATTTT.

This chain connects TRBV6-4 to TRBJ2-3; TRBD1 matches at 7 bases. Looked up from germline, CDR1 is MRHNA and CDR2 is SNTAGT. CDR3 length: 14 amino acids. Trimming cost V 3 bases and J 6 bases; bases outside gene matches: 6. The CDR3 region is CASSETGAIDTQYF. The CDR3 DNA reads as TGTGCCAGCAGTGAAACAGGGGCCATTGATACGCAGTATTTT.

The chain joins TRBV9 to TRBJ1-4, with 8 bases identical to TRBD1. There are 14 residues in the CDR3. Germline loops: CDR1 SGDLS, CDR2 YYNGEE. V dropped 2 bases and J dropped 5; count of bases not matched to a gene: 2. The CDR3 sequence is CASSVTGENEKLFF. CDR3 nucleotides: TGTGCCAGCAGCGTGACAGGGGAAAATGAAAAACTGTTTTTT.

The rearrangement joins TRBV5-1 to TRBJ2-3; 8 nucleotides line up with TRBD2. The junction had 4 bases not matched to a gene; V was cut back by 5 bases and J by 11 bases. The CDR3 length is 11 residues. Germline V lookup: CDR1 SGHRS, CDR2 YFSETQ. The CDR3 sequence: CASRFGTRQYF. The CDR3, as DNA: TGCGCCAGCAGGTTCGGGACTAGGCAGTATTTT.

The J gene is TRBJ1-1, the V gene TRBV7-9, with 8 nucleotides matching TRBD1. Germline V gives CDR1 SEHNR, CDR2 FQNEAQ (reference sequence). The CDR3 spans 15 residues. V trimming: 4 bases; J trimming: 1 base; junction bases outside the gene matches: 5. This CDR3 reads CASSSTGTGNTEAFF. The CDR3 nucleotides read TGTGCCAGCAGCTCCACCGGGACAGGGAACACTGAAGCTTTCTTT.

The chain recombines TRBV29-1 with TRBJ2-5; 12 bases fit TRBD2. This CDR3 spans 16 amino acids. Germline V CDR1 and CDR2: SQVTM, ANQGSEA. V was clipped by 6 bases and J by 3 bases; unmatched bases: 11. The CDR3 loop is CSVPGSSSGGEETQYF. The CDR3, as DNA: TGCAGCGTCCCTGGATCGTCTAGCGGGGGGGAAGAGACCCAGTACTTC.

The chain is built from TRBV4-3 and TRBJ1-3; 7 bases match TRBD1. This CDR3 region has 16 residues. The ends lost 0 bases at V and 1 base at J; junction bases unmatched: 3. Germline V gene sequence: CDR1 LGHNA, CDR2 YSLEER. For the CDR3, the DNA is TGCGCCAGCAGCCAAGATAGGGGGCAGTCTGGAAACACCATATATTTT. Its translation: CASSQDRGQSGNTIYF.

This chain joins TRBV6-5 and TRBJ1-1, with a possible D match to TRBD1 (5 bases). CDR1 is MNHEY, CDR2 SVGAGI, per germline. Between the trimmed V and J ends, which lost 0 bases and 3 bases, there was a span of 11 bases. CDR3 length: 15 residues. CDR3: CASSYSIQGYTEAFF. The CDR3 bases are TGTGCCAGCAGTTACTCGATCCAGGGTTACACTGAAGCTTTCTTT.

The chain combines TRBV6-1 with TRBJ2-7; tentative D call: TRBD1 (6 bases). CDR1 is MNHNS, CDR2 SASEGT, per germline. V lost 10 bases, J lost 6 bases, and 13 bases lay in between. This CDR3 has 11 amino acids. CDR3 region: CANTGPGEQYV. The CDR3 DNA reads TGTGCCAACACAGGGCCTGGCGAGCAGTACGTC.

The J gene is TRBJ2-1, the V gene TRBV6-5; 8 bases align to TRBD2. The CDR3 loop spans 16 amino acids. Germline loops: CDR1 MNHEY, CDR2 SVGAGI. J was trimmed by 6 bases and V by 0 bases; bases with no gene match: 7. CDR3 protein: CASSYSTGGAGNEQFF. DNA for the CDR3: TGTGCCAGCAGTTACTCGACGGGGGGGGCAGGCAATGAGCAGTTCTTC.